The next 30 T cell receptor beta chains were all read from a single sample in a study of blood T cell repertoires in COVID-19. Assay used: immunoSEQ multiplex PCR; TCRdb lists only in-frame clones, some missing. This table holds 80,000 to 130,000 clones, approximately 86% found once. The sample consisted of PBMCs or T cells enriched from blood (not recorded which). These receptors all stem from a woman aged 50 to 65 who had recovered from COVID-19.

The chain carries TRBV7-2 and TRBJ2-1, with 7 positions matching TRBD2. CDR3 length equals 14 residues. J was trimmed by 2 bases and V by 4 bases; bases with no gene match: 2. Per germline, CDR1 SGHTA and CDR2 FQGNSA. CDR3 protein: CASSSGGPYNEQFF. CDR3 DNA: TGTGCCAGCAGCTCGGGAGGACCCTACAATGAGCAGTTCTTC. The full variable domain, rest sourced from reference TRBV7-2 and TRBJ2-1, is GAGVSQSPSNKVTEKGKDVELRCDPISGHTALYWYRQSLGQGLEFLIYFQGNSAPDKSGLPSDRFSAERTGGSVSTLTIQRTQQEDSAVYLCASSSGGPYNEQFFGPGTRLTVL.

V gene TRBV28 combines with J gene TRBJ2-7; D may be TRBD1 (6 bases). Trimming removed 3 bases at V and 6 bases at J, with 9 bases between. The CDR3 consists of 12 residues. The V gene's germline CDR1 is MDHEN and CDR2 SYDVKM. CDR3 in amino acids: CASSFHRAEQYF. In nucleotides, the CDR3 is TGTGCCAGCAGTTTTCACAGGGCCGAGCAGTACTTC. Filled out from reference TRBV28 and TRBJ2-7, the complete variable domain reads DVKVTQSSRYLVKRTGEKVFLECVQDMDHENMFWYRQDPGLGLRLIYFSYDVKMKEKGDIPEGYSVSREKKERFSLILESASTNQTSMYLCASSFHRAEQYFGPGTRLTVT.

The chain uses TRBV27 and TRBJ2-3, with 7 positions matching TRBD2. Germline V gene sequence: CDR1 MNHEY, CDR2 SMNVEV (reference sequence). The CDR3 runs 15 residues. The V segment lost 3 bases and the J segment 6 bases; nucleotides outside the gene matches: 9. Written as DNA, the CDR3 is TGTGCCAGCAGTTTGTCTAGCGGTGGGGCGGATACGCAGTATTTT. Translated: CASSLSSGGADTQYF.

The V gene is TRBV5-1, the J gene TRBJ2-2, with 11 bases matching TRBD1. The J segment lost 6 bases and the V segment lost 4 bases, leaving 5 bases of the junction unmatched. The CDR3 covers 15 residues. Germline CDR1 and CDR2: SGHRS and YFSETQ. DNA for the CDR3: TGCGCCAGCAGCCTAGGACAGGGGGCGGCCGGGGAGCTGTTTTTT. As protein: CASSLGQGAAGELFF.

This clone appeared a single time. The chain is built from TRBV15 and TRBJ2-7, with TRBD2 matching over 11 bases. Per germline, CDR1 LNHNV and CDR2 YYDKDF (reference sequence). V shed 5 bases, J shed 3 bases, and the junction held 9 bases outside the gene matches. CDR3 length equals 16 residues. The CDR3 DNA reads TGTGCCACCAGCCTCAGGTTAACTAGCGGGAGCTACGAGCAGTACTTC. Protein sequence: CATSLRLTSGSYEQYF.

The CDR3 reads CATSRLVYQPQHF. The DNA of the CDR3 is TGTGCCACCAGCAGACTTGTTTATCAGCCCCAGCATTTT. The chain couples TRBV15 to TRBJ1-5; no firm D call. Germline assignment: CDR1 LNHNV and CDR2 YYDKDF (reference sequence). V gave up 2 bases and J gave up 5 bases, with 7 bases separating them. The CDR3 runs to 13 residues.

This sequence joins TRBV14 and TRBJ2-5, with 13 bases that match TRBD2. Per germline, CDR1 SGHDN and CDR2 FVKESK. Trimming at V came to 4 bases and at J to 4 bases, leaving 0 bases not matched to a gene. The CDR3 totals 14 residues. The CDR3 loop is CASSRLAGGETQYF. The CDR3 DNA reads as TGTGCCAGCAGCCGACTAGCGGGAGGAGAGACCCAGTACTTC.

This chain connects TRBV19 to TRBJ1-1; 8 bases align to TRBD1. This CDR3 has 17 residues. V dropped 5 bases and J dropped 5; count of bases not matched to a gene: 16. Germline V gene data show CDR1 as LNHDA and CDR2 as SQIVND (reference sequence). The DNA of the CDR3 is TGTGCCAGTAGTCCTTGGACAGGGTCGGATTTGCGGACTGAAGCTTTCTTT. Protein product: CASSPWTGSDLRTEAFF.

The genes are TRBV18 and TRBJ1-4, with TRBD1 identical over 7 bases. Germline CDR1 KGHSH, CDR2 LQKENI. Trimming cost V 1 base and J 8 bases; bases outside gene matches: 4. The length of the CDR3 is 14 residues. Here the CDR3 DNA reads TGTGCCAGCTCACCACGGGACAGCGGGGAAAAACTGTTTTTT. It encodes CASSPRDSGEKLFF. Together with reference TRBV18 and TRBJ1-4, the CDR3 gives the full variable domain: NAGVMQNPRHLVRRRGQEARLRCSPMKGHSHVYWYRQLPEEGLKFMVYLQKENIIDESGMPKERFSAEFPKEGPSILRIQQVVRGDSAAYFCASSPRDSGEKLFFGSGTQLSVL.

This clone was recorded a few times. The V call is TRBV29-1, the J call TRBJ2-7; 9 bases are a match to TRBD2. The V gene's germline CDR1 is SQVTM and CDR2 ANQGSEA. The junction had 12 bases not matched to a gene; V was cut back by 6 bases and J by 6 bases. This CDR3 region has 14 residues. The CDR3 region is CSVSWSGRSTEQYF. Written as DNA, the CDR3 is TGCAGCGTCAGTTGGAGCGGGAGGTCCACCGAGCAGTACTTC.

The CDR3 DNA is TGTGCCAGCAGTTTAAACAGGGAATACGCCTTACAAGAGACCCAGTACTTC. It specifies CASSLNREYALQETQYF. The V and J genes are TRBV27 and TRBJ2-5; D possibly corresponds to TRBD1 (6 bases). V was trimmed by 2 bases and J by 2 bases, leaving 18 bases between them. CDR1 is MNHEY and CDR2 is SMNVEV in the germline V gene (reference sequence). The CDR3 is 17 amino acids.

The CDR3: CASSLAPAREQFF. The CDR3 DNA follows: TGTGCCAGCAGCTTAGCCCCAGCGCGTGAGCAGTTCTTC. The chain employs TRBV7-2 and TRBJ2-1, with D uncertain. Trimming shortened V by 0 bases and J by 9 bases, and 9 bases separated the two germline ends. Looked up from germline, CDR1 is SGHTA and CDR2 is FQGNSA. The CDR3 has 13 residues. Drawing the rest from reference TRBV7-2 and TRBJ2-1, the complete variable domain is GAGVSQSPSNKVTEKGKDVELRCDPISGHTALYWYRQSLGQGLEFLIYFQGNSAPDKSGLPSDRFSAERTGGSVSTLTIQRTQQEDSAVYLCASSLAPAREQFFGPGTRLTVL.

V usage is TRBV3-1 (or the pseudogene TRBV3-2) and J usage is TRBJ1-1, with D unresolved. CDR1 is LGHDT, CDR2 YNNKEL, per germline (reference sequence). The CDR3 covers 12 residues. Trimming took 0 bases from V and 11 from J, leaving 10 bases between them. CDR3 nucleotide sequence: TGTGCCAGCAGCCAAGAACAGAAGAAGGCTTTCTTT. It codes for CASSQEQKKAFF.

The chain is built from TRBV2 and TRBJ1-4; 7 nucleotides align to TRBD1. Germline V gives CDR1 SNHLY, CDR2 FYNNEI. The V gene end was trimmed by 6 bases and the J gene end by 7 bases; junction bases not matched to a gene: 8. The length of the CDR3 is 14 residues. The CDR3 sequence: CASRERGRGEKLFF. CDR3 DNA: TGTGCCAGCAGAGAAAGGGGGCGCGGTGAAAAACTGTTTTTT.

The chain links TRBV28 to TRBJ2-2; D is ambiguous. V lost 6 bases to trimming and J lost 4 bases, with 9 bases between them. Germline CDR1 and CDR2: MDHEN and SYDVKM. There are 13 residues in the CDR3. This CDR3 reads CASRREFTGELFF. The CDR3 DNA follows: TGTGCCAGCAGGAGAGAGTTCACCGGGGAGCTGTTTTTT. Variable domain in full (rest from reference TRBV28 and TRBJ2-2): DVKVTQSSRYLVKRTGEKVFLECVQDMDHENMFWYRQDPGLGLRLIYFSYDVKMKEKGDIPEGYSVSREKKERFSLILESASTNQTSMYLCASRREFTGELFFGEGSRLTVL.

The genes are TRBV24-1 and TRBJ1-1, with no clear D. The CDR3 is 14 residues long. Trimming removed 4 bases at V and 10 bases at J, with 18 bases between. Germline V CDR1 and CDR2: KGHDR, SFDVKD. The CDR3 DNA is TGTGCCACCAGTGACCCGAGGTTTCCGGGTCGAGCTTTCTTT. This codes for CATSDPRFPGRAFF.

With respect to this clone: Distinct nucleotide sequences in the sample also encode this CDR3. The chain is built from TRBV27 and TRBJ2-3, with 9 bases identical to TRBD2. CDR3 length: 15 residues. Germline-derived CDR1 and CDR2 are MNHEY and SMNVEV (reference sequence). V shed 2 bases, J shed 0 bases, and the junction held 0 bases outside the gene matches. In DNA, the CDR3 is TGTGCCAGCAGTTTAGCGGGAGGGAGCACAGATACGCAGTATTTT. Protein sequence: CASSLAGGSTDTQYF.

This clone was detected only once. V is TRBV7-9 and J is TRBJ2-1, with 16 bases lining up with TRBD2. Germline trimming cut 5 bases from V and 7 bases from J; bases unmatched to any gene: 14. The germline V gene has CDR1 SEHNR and CDR2 FQNEAQ (reference sequence). The CDR3 spans 19 residues. CDR3 loop: CASSPVPGLAGGPLNEQFF. Written as DNA, the CDR3 is TGTGCCAGCAGCCCGGTGCCGGGACTAGCGGGAGGGCCGTTGAATGAGCAGTTCTTC.

This chain links TRBV18 with TRBJ2-3; 8 bases are a match to TRBD1. In germline, CDR1 is KGHSH, CDR2 LQKENI. This CDR3 is 16 amino acids long. Trimming took 3 bases from V and 3 from J; bases not matched to a gene: 8. The CDR3 reads CASSPTDRASTDTQYF. The CDR3, as DNA: TGTGCCAGCTCACCGACGGACAGGGCTTCTACAGATACGCAGTATTTT.

The J gene is TRBJ1-1, the V gene TRBV19; D may be TRBD1 (6 bases). From germline, CDR1 is LNHDA and CDR2 SQIVND (reference sequence). Between the trimmed V and J ends, which lost 3 bases and 6 bases, there was a span of 11 bases. The CDR3 loop spans 13 amino acids. The CDR3 DNA sequence: TGTGCCAGTAGTATCAGGGGATGGGCTGAAGCTTTCTTT. Its translation: CASSIRGWAEAFF.

The rearrangement joins TRBV27 to TRBJ2-7; TRBD1 might be the D (6 bases). Germline CDR1 is MNHEY and CDR2 is SMNVEV (reference sequence). The CDR3 sequence is 14 residues long. Trimming shortened V by 4 bases and J by 0 bases, and 10 bases separated the two germline ends. The CDR3 is CASSSRGVSYEQYF. In DNA, the CDR3 is TGTGCCAGCAGTTCCAGGGGCGTCTCCTACGAGCAGTACTTC.

This chain joins TRBV9 and TRBJ2-1, with D possibly being TRBD2 (6 bases). The CDR3 covers 14 residues. The V and J ends lost 3 bases and 1 base respectively, with 8 bases between them. Germline assignment: CDR1 SGDLS and CDR2 YYNGEE. The CDR3 sequence: CASSDGSSYNEQFF. CDR3 coding DNA: TGTGCCAGCAGCGACGGGAGTTCCTACAATGAGCAGTTCTTC.

The chain carries TRBV7-8 and TRBJ2-1, with TRBD2 matching 10 bases. The V segment lost 5 bases and the J segment 9 bases; nucleotides outside the gene matches: 10. The CDR3 contains 15 residues. Germline values: CDR1 SGHVS, CDR2 FQNEAQ. CDR3 loop: CASSPSSGRAGEQFF. CDR3 in DNA: TGTGCCAGCAGCCCCTCCAGCGGGAGGGCTGGTGAGCAGTTCTTC.

V and J are TRBV5-1 and TRBJ2-1; D might be TRBD1 (5 bases). The germline CDR1 and CDR2 sequences are SGHRS and YFSETQ. The CDR3 has 15 amino acids. V shed 4 bases and J shed 2 bases, with 13 bases lying between them. The CDR3 coding sequence is TGCGCCAGCAGCCCCGAGACAGCGACCTACAATGAGCAGTTCTTC. Its translation is CASSPETATYNEQFF.

The chain links TRBV4-1 to TRBJ1-6; 8 bases agree with TRBD1. CDR1 and CDR2 from the germline V gene are MGHRA and YSYEKL. CDR3 length equals 16 residues. The J segment lost 5 bases and the V segment lost 4 bases, leaving 7 bases of the junction unmatched. CDR3 bases: TGCGCCAGCAGCCCGCAAGGACAGGGTAATAATTCACCCCTCCACTTT. It specifies CASSPQGQGNNSPLHF.

This chain connects TRBV6-1 to TRBJ1-6; D ambiguous. This CDR3 is 14 amino acids long. Looked up from germline, CDR1 is MNHNS and CDR2 is SASEGT. Trimming removed 1 base at V and 8 bases at J, with 9 bases between. CDR3 in DNA: TGTGCCAGCAGTGAAGAGACGGGTTATTCACCCCTCCACTTT. It specifies CASSEETGYSPLHF.

This chain links TRBV6-5 with TRBJ2-5, with 7 bases lining up with TRBD2. Losses at the gene ends were 5 bases for V and 2 bases for J; bases not matched to a gene: 2. From germline, CDR1 is MNHEY and CDR2 SVGAGI. The CDR3 is 13 amino acids. For the CDR3, the DNA is TGTGCCAGCAGTCGGGGGGAGCAAGAGACCCAGTACTTC. It encodes CASSRGEQETQYF.

This chain connects TRBV5-1 to TRBJ1-1, with TRBD1 matching 9 bases. V trimming: 4 bases; J trimming: 3 bases; junction bases outside the gene matches: 4. Germline CDR1 and CDR2: SGHRS and YFSETQ. The CDR3 is 14 amino acids. CDR3 in DNA: TGCGCCAGCAGCCGGGGACAGGGCTACACTGAAGCTTTCTTT. Its translation: CASSRGQGYTEAFF.

This chain links TRBV12-5 with TRBJ2-1, with a weak D call TRBD1 (6 bases). Germline V lookup: CDR1 LGHNT, CDR2 FRNRAP. This CDR3 contains 12 residues. Trimming removed 6 bases from V and 9 bases from J, with 12 bases in between. The CDR3 DNA reads TGTGCTAGTGGCCTCCAAGGGGGTGAGCAGTTCTTC. Protein: CASGLQGGEQFF.

A single count supports this clone. V is TRBV5-3 and J is TRBJ2-1, with 9 bases identical to TRBD1. TRBV5-3 counts as an open reading frame of uncertain function. J lost 8 bases, V lost 4 bases, and 13 bases had no gene match. This CDR3 region has 16 residues. In nucleotides, the CDR3 is TGTGCCAGAAGCACGCGACGCCCGGACAGGGGCGATGAGCAGTTCTTC. Protein product: CARSTRRPDRGDEQFF.